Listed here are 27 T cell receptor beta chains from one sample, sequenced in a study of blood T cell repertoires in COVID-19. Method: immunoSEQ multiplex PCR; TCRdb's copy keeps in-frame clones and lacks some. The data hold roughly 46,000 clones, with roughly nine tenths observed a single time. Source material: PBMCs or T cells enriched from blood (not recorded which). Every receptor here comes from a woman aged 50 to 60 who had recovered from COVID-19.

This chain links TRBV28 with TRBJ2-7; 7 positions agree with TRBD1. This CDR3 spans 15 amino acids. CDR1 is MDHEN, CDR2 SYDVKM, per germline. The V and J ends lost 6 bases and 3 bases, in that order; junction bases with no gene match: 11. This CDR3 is CASSPQDRDHYEQYF. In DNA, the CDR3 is TGTGCCAGCAGCCCTCAAGACAGGGACCACTACGAGCAGTACTTC.

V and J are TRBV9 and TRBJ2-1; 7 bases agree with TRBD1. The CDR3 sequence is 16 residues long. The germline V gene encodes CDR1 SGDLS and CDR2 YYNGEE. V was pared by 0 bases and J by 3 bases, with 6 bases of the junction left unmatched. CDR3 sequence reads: CASSVVGGGGYNEQFF. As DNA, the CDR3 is TGTGCCAGCAGCGTAGTAGGGGGCGGCGGCTACAATGAGCAGTTCTTC. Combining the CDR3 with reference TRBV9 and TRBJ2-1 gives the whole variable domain DSGVTQTPKHLITATGQRVTLRCSPRSGDLSVYWYQQSLDQGLQFLIQYYNGEERAKGNILERFSAQQFPDLHSELNLSSLELGDSALYFCASSVVGGGGYNEQFFGPGTRLTVL.

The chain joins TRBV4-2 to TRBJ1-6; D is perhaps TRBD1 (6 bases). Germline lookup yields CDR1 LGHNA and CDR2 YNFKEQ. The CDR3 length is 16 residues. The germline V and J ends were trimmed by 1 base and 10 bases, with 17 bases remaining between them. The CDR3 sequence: CASSQATGGKGSPLHF. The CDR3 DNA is TGTGCCAGCAGCCAAGCGACAGGAGGAAAGGGGTCACCCCTCCACTTT.

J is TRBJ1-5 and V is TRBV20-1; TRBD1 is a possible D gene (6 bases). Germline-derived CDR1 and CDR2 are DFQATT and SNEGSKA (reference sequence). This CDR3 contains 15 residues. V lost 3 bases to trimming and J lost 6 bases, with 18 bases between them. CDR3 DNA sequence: TGCAGTGCTAGTTTAGGCAGGGGAAGGGTTCAGCCCCAGCATTTT. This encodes CSASLGRGRVQPQHF.

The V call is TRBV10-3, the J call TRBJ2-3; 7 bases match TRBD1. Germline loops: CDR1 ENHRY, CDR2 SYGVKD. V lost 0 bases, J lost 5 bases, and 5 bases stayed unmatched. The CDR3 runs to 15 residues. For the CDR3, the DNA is TGTGCCATCAGTGAGTCGAAGGGGGCCGGAGATACGCAGTATTTT. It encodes CAISESKGAGDTQYF.

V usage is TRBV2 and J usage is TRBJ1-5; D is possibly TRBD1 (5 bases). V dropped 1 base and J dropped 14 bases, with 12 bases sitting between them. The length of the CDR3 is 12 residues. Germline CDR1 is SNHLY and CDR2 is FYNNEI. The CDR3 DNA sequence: TGTGCCAGCAGTGAAGGGGGGGGAAGGGAGCATTTT. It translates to CASSEGGGREHF.

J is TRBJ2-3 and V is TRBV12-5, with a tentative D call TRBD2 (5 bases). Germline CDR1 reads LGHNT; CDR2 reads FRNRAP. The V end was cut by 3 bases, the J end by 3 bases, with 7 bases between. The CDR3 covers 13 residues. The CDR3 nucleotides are TGTGCTAGTGGTTTAGGGAGTACAGATACGCAGTATTTT. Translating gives CASGLGSTDTQYF.

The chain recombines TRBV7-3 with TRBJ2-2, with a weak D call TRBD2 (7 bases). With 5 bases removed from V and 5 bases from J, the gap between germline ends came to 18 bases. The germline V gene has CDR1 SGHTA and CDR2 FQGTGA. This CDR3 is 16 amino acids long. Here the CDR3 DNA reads TGTGCCAGCAGCCCGGGGGGCCTGGGGGGAACCGGGGAGCTGTTTTTT. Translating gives CASSPGGLGGTGELFF.

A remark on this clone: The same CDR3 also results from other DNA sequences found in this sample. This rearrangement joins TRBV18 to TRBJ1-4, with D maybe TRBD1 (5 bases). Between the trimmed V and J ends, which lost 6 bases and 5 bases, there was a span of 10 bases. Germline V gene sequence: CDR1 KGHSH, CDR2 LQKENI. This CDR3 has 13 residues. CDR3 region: CASSGGLNEKLFF. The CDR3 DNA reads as TGTGCCAGCTCGGGGGGGTTGAATGAAAAACTGTTTTTT. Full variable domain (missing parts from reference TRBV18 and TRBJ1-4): NAGVMQNPRHLVRRRGQEARLRCSPMKGHSHVYWYRQLPEEGLKFMVYLQKENIIDESGMPKERFSAEFPKEGPSILRIQQVVRGDSAAYFCASSGGLNEKLFFGSGTQLSVL.

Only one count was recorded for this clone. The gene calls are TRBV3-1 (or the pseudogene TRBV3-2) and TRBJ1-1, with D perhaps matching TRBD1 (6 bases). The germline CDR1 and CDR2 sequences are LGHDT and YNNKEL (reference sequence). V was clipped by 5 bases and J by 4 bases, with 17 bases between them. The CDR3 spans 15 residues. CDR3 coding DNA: TGTGCCAGCAGCGCAAACAGGGCTTGGGGCACTGAAGCTTTCTTT. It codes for CASSANRAWGTEAFF.

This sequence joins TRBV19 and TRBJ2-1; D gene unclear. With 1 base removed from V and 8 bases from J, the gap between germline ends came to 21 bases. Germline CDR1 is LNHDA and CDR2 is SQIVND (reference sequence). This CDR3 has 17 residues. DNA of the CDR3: TGTGCCAGTAGTATAGCGCTGACTTCAATTACCTTCGATGAGCAGTTCTTC. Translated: CASSIALTSITFDEQFF.

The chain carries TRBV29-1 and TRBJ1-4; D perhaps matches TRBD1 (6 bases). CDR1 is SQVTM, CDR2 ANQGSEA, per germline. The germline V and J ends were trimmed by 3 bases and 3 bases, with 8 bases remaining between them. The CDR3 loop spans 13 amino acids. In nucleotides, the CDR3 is TGCAGCGTTGAGACAGGCGCTAATGAAAAACTGTTTTTT. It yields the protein CSVETGANEKLFF. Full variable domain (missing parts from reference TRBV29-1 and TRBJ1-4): SAVISQKPSRDICQRGTSLTIQCQVDSQVTMMFWYRQQPGQSLTLIATANQGSEATYESGFVIDKFPISRPNLTFSTLTVSNMSPEDSSIYLCSVETGANEKLFFGSGTQLSVL.

In nucleotides, the CDR3 is TGTGCCAGCAGTGCGGTAGGCGGGTCCTACAATGAGCAGTTCTTC. Translating gives CASSAVGGSYNEQFF. The genes are TRBV2 and TRBJ2-1; a possible D gene is TRBD2 (5 bases). The CDR3 is made up of 15 amino acids. Deletions cut 4 bases from V and 1 base from J, with 11 bases between. Germline CDR1 and CDR2: SNHLY and FYNNEI.

CDR3 sequence (DNA): TGTGCCAGCAGTTTAGGGACAGAAAGGTCACCCCTCCACTTT. This sequence encodes CASSLGTERSPLHF. This chain joins TRBV28 and TRBJ1-6; 7 positions match TRBD1. Trimming took 2 bases from V and 10 from J; bases not matched to a gene: 5. The CDR3 extends over 14 amino acids. Germline V CDR1 and CDR2: MDHEN, SYDVKM. The full variable domain, rest sourced from reference TRBV28 and TRBJ1-6, is DVKVTQSSRYLVKRTGEKVFLECVQDMDHENMFWYRQDPGLGLRLIYFSYDVKMKEKGDIPEGYSVSREKKERFSLILESASTNQTSMYLCASSLGTERSPLHFGNGTRLTVT.

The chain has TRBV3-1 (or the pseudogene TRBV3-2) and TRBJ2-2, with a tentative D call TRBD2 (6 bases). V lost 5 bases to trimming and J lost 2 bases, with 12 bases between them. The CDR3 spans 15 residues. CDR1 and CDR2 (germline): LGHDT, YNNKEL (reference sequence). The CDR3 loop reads CASSARDSNTGELFF. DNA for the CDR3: TGTGCCAGCAGCGCCCGGGACTCTAACACCGGGGAGCTGTTTTTT.

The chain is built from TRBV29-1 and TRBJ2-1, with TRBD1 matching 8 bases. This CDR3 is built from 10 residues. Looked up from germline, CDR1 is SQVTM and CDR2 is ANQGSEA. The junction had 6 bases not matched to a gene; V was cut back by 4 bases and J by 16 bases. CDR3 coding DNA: TGCAGCGTTGGGTGGGACAGGCTATTCTTC. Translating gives CSVGWDRLFF.

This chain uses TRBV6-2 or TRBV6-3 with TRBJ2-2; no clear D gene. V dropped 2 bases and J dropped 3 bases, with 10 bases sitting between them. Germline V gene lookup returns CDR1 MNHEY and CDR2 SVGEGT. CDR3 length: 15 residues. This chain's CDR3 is CASSYNGLDTGELFF. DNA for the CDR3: TGTGCCAGCAGTTACAACGGGTTAGACACCGGGGAGCTGTTTTTT.

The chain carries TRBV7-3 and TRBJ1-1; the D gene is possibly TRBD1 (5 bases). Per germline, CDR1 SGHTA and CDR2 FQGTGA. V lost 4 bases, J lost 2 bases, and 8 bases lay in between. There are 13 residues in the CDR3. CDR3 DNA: TGTGCCAGCAGCTCCCAGGGTAACACTGAAGCTTTCTTT. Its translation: CASSSQGNTEAFF. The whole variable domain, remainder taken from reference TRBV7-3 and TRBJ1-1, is GAGVSQTPSNKVTEKGKYVELRCDPISGHTALYWYRQSLGQGPEFLIYFQGTGAADDSGLPNDRFFAVRPEGSVSTLKIQRTERGDSAVYLCASSSQGNTEAFFGQGTRLTVV.

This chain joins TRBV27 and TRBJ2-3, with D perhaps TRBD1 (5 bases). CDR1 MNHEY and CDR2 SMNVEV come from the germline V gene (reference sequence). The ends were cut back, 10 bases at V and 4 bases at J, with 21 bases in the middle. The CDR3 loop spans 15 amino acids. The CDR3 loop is CATTGKGVKADTQYF. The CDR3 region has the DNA TGTGCCACCACAGGCAAAGGGGTAAAGGCAGATACGCAGTATTTT.

CDR3 in amino acids: CASSSLGLSYEQYF. The CDR3 DNA reads as TGTGCCAGCAGCTCGCTAGGCCTCTCCTACGAGCAGTACTTC. The chain links TRBV7-9 to TRBJ2-7; D call uncertain. The V end lost 4 bases, the J end lost 0 bases, and 10 bases lay between the germline ends. The CDR3 spans 14 residues. Germline loops: CDR1 SEHNR, CDR2 FQNEAQ (reference sequence).

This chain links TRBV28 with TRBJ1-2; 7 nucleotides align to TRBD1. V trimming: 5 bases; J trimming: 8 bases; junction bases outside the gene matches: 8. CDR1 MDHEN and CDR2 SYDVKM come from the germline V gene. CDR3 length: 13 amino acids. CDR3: CASSPRQGPGYTF. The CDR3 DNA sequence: TGTGCCAGCAGTCCAAGACAGGGCCCGGGCTACACCTTC.

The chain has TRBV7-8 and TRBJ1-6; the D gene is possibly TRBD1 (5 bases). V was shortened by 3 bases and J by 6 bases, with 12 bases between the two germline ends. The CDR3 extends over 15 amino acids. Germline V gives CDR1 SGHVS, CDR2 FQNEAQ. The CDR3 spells CASSFVDTFNSPLHF. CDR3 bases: TGTGCCAGCAGCTTCGTGGACACATTTAATTCACCCCTCCACTTT.

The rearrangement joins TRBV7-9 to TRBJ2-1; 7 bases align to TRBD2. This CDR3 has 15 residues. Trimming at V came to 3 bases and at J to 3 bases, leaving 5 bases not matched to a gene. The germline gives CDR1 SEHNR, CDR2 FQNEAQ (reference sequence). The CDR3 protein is CASSLAGDFYNEQFF. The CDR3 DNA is TGTGCCAGCAGCTTGGCGGGAGACTTCTACAATGAGCAGTTCTTC.

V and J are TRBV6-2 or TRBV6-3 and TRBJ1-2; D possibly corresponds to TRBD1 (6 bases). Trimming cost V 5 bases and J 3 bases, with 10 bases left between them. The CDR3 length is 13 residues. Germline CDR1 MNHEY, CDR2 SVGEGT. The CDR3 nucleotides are TGTGCCAGCAGTCAAGGGGGGGACTATGGCTACACCTTC. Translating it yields CASSQGGDYGYTF.

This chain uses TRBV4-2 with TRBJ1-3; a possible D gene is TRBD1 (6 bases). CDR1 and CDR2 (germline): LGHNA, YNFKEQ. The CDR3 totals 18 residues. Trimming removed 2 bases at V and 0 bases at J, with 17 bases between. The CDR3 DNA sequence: TGTGCCAGCAGCCAACAACGTCCCACAGGGATCTCTGGAAACACCATATATTTT. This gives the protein CASSQQRPTGISGNTIYF.

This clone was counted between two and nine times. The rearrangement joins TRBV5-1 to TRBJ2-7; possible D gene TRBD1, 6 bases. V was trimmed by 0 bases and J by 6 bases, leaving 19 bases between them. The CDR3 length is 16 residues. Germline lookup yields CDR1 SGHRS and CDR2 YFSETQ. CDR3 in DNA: TGCGCCAGCAGCTTGGACCAGGGGCAGGGTCAATCCGAGCAGTACTTC. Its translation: CASSLDQGQGQSEQYF.

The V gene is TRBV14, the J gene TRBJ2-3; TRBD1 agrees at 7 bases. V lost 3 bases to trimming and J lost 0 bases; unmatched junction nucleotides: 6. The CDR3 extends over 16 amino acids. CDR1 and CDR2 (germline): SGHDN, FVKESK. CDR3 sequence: CASSQLGQRSTDTQYF. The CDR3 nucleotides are TGTGCCAGCAGCCAGCTGGGACAGCGAAGCACAGATACGCAGTATTTT.